Sequencing of this TCR beta chain was carried out in a study of blood T cell repertoires in COVID-19. Assay: immunoSEQ multiplex PCR; the TCRdb copy retains only in-frame clones and omits some. Here the sample spans 350,000 to 400,000 clones, about 87% being singletons. Germline V lookup: CDR1 LGHDT, CDR2 YNNKEL (reference sequence). V lost 3 bases and J 2 bases, leaving 5 bases between the germline ends. CDR3 length equals 12 residues. The source material was PBMCs or T cells enriched from blood (not recorded which). The V gene is TRBV3-1 (or the pseudogene TRBV3-2), the J gene TRBJ2-7; the D is unclear. This sequence was found in a man aged 35 to 55 in a cohort exposed to, infected with or recovered from COVID-19 (not recorded which). CDR3 sequence reads: CASSHSPYEQYF. CDR3 nucleotides: TGTGCCAGCAGCCACAGTCCCTACGAGCAGTACTTC.